This TCR beta chain was recorded in a study of blood T cell repertoires in COVID-19. Overall study context: The samples span acute and convalescent COVID-19 from the United States, Italy and Spain.

CDR3 length: 15 amino acids. From germline, CDR1 is LGHDT and CDR2 YNNKEL (reference sequence). V gave up 4 bases and J gave up 4 bases, with 13 bases separating them. Libraries were prepared by immunoSEQ multiplex PCR; TCRdb keeps only in-frame clonotypes and omits some of them. The sample shows more than 90,000 clones, approximately 86% of them seen only once. This clone appeared once. This chain uses TRBV3-1 (or the pseudogene TRBV3-2) with TRBJ2-2; the D gene is possibly TRBD2 (6 bases). Sequenced sample: peripheral blood. This clonotype was obtained from a man aged 35-49 years with acute or convalescent COVID-19. As DNA, the CDR3 is TGTGCCAGCAGCCGCATGCTGGGGGGCACCGGGGAGCTGTTTTTT. It encodes CASSRMLGGTGELFF.